Listed here are 30 T cell receptor beta chains from one sample, sequenced in a study of CD8+ T cells in alopecia areata. Sequencing relied on a cDNA template that was reverse transcribed from extracted RNA. Sequenced by immunoSEQ multiplex PCR; TCRdb stores in-frame clones only, minus some. Of roughly 76,000 clones in the sample, around 30% were seen once. Treatment in this sample: oral pan-JAK inhibitor, 5-10 mg twice daily. Sample: CD8+ T cells sorted from blood, taken at week 4, from a patient treated with tofacitinib. Receptor source: a human donor with alopecia areata.

The rearrangement uses TRBV5-4 and TRBJ2-2; TRBD2 might be the D (6 bases). Looked up from germline, CDR1 is SGHNT and CDR2 is YYREEE (reference sequence). V was pared by 2 bases and J by 3 bases, with 11 bases between. The CDR3 is 15 amino acids. The CDR3 DNA reads as TGTGCCAGCAGCTTCGCGGGGTCGTACACCGGGGAGCTGTTTTTT. Amino acids: CASSFAGSYTGELFF.

The sample holds many counts of this clone. The genes are TRBV19 and TRBJ2-1; 8 nucleotides align to TRBD2. V dropped 3 bases and J dropped 9; count of bases not matched to a gene: 10. This CDR3 has 15 amino acids. Germline CDR1 is LNHDA and CDR2 is SQIVND (reference sequence). CDR3 DNA sequence: TGTGCCAGTAGTATCCAGACTAGCGATTATGGTGAGCAGTTCTTC. Its protein product is CASSIQTSDYGEQFF.

The chain links TRBV4-1 to TRBJ2-7; 8 bases are shared with TRBD2. Looked up from germline, CDR1 is MGHRA and CDR2 is YSYEKL. Trimming cost V 1 base and J 2 bases; bases outside gene matches: 4. The CDR3 runs to 15 residues. CDR3 region: CASSQAPGGTYEQYF. For the CDR3, the DNA is TGCGCCAGCAGCCAAGCTCCGGGAGGGACCTACGAGCAGTACTTC.

This clone was counted a few times. V gene TRBV29-1 combines with J gene TRBJ2-1; no reliable D call. Germline CDR1 SQVTM, CDR2 ANQGSEA. V lost 4 bases to trimming and J lost 5 bases, with 12 bases between them. The CDR3 sequence is 13 residues long. For the CDR3, the DNA is TGCAGCGTTGTTGCTTTGACTCACAATGAGCAGTTCTTC. It translates to CSVVALTHNEQFF.

This rearrangement joins TRBV29-1 to TRBJ2-7, with a tentative D call TRBD1 (8 bases). CDR1 and CDR2 (germline): SQVTM, ANQGSEA. V lost 6 bases to trimming and J lost 3 bases, with 15 bases between them. This CDR3 contains 13 residues. The CDR3 DNA is TGCAGCGTACTAACAGGGGGGGACTACGAGCAGTACTTC. This translates into CSVLTGGDYEQYF.

This clone has only a few counts. The rearrangement joins TRBV4-1 to TRBJ2-3; 7 positions agree with TRBD2. Trimming took 4 bases from V and 6 from J; bases not matched to a gene: 7. The length of the CDR3 is 14 residues. CDR1 is MGHRA and CDR2 is YSYEKL in the germline V gene. The CDR3 is CASSPRLAGDTQYF. The CDR3 nucleotides read TGCGCCAGCAGCCCCCGGTTAGCGGGCGATACGCAGTATTTT.

The chain is built from TRBV29-1 and TRBJ2-3; D unclear. CDR3 length: 13 residues. CDR1 SQVTM and CDR2 ANQGSEA come from the germline V gene. V lost 0 bases and J 3 bases, leaving 7 bases between the germline ends. The CDR3 nucleotides read TGCAGCGTTGAAGATTTCGGGACAGATACGCAGTATTTT. Protein product: CSVEDFGTDTQYF.

J is TRBJ1-1 and V is TRBV4-1, with 10 bases identical to TRBD1. With V trimmed by 4 bases and J by 5 bases, 7 bases remained unmatched. Germline loops: CDR1 MGHRA, CDR2 YSYEKL. The CDR3 length is 15 residues. In DNA form, the CDR3 reads TGCGCCAGCAGCCTGACAGGGGGCTCGGGAACTGAAGCTTTCTTT. Protein product: CASSLTGGSGTEAFF.

The chain links TRBV29-1 to TRBJ2-7; a possible D gene is TRBD2 (6 bases). The CDR3 runs to 15 residues. The germline V gene has CDR1 SQVTM and CDR2 ANQGSEA. Trimming shortened V by 1 base and J by 5 bases, and 18 bases separated the two germline ends. The CDR3 sequence is CSVEGGGLRGNEQYF. In DNA form, the CDR3 reads TGCAGCGTTGAAGGGGGAGGACTCCGGGGGAACGAGCAGTACTTC.

There are a few counts of this clone. The chain links TRBV6-5 to TRBJ1-5; D not certain. CDR1 is MNHEY and CDR2 is SVGAGI in the germline V gene. V lost 8 bases and J 1 base, leaving 12 bases between the germline ends. The CDR3 is made up of 14 amino acids. The DNA for the CDR3 is TGTGCCAGCGGTAGACGTGGGAGCAATCAGCCCCAGCATTTT. Translation: CASGRRGSNQPQHF.

The table lists this clone with a few counts. For the CDR3, the DNA is TGCAGCGTGAACCGTCGGGGTGAGCAGTTCTTC. It translates to CSVNRRGEQFF. This rearrangement joins TRBV29-1 to TRBJ2-1; TRBD2 is a possible D gene (5 bases). Germline V CDR1 and CDR2: SQVTM, ANQGSEA. CDR3 length: 11 residues. V gave up 6 bases and J gave up 9 bases, with 12 bases separating them.

In this sample, this clone turned up many times. The chain's CDR3 is CASSLTSGRAGEQFF. The CDR3, as DNA: TGTGCCAGCAGCTTGACTAGCGGGAGGGCCGGGGAGCAGTTCTTC. The gene calls are TRBV7-9 and TRBJ2-1; 14 nucleotides align to TRBD2. CDR1 and CDR2 (germline): SEHNR, FQNEAQ (reference sequence). After removal of 3 bases from V and 10 bases from J, the junction contained 5 bases not matched to a gene. The CDR3 length is 15 residues.

This clone was seen only a few times. The chain is built from TRBV19 and TRBJ1-1, with TRBD1 as a possible D gene (5 bases). V dropped 11 bases and J dropped 4 bases, with 11 bases sitting between them. The germline CDR1 and CDR2 sequences are LNHDA and SQIVND (reference sequence). CDR3 length equals 11 residues. The CDR3 nucleotides are TGTGCCTCCTGGAGGGGCACTGAAGCTTTCTTT. Translated: CASWRGTEAFF.

This clone was counted a few times. J is TRBJ2-1 and V is TRBV18; D gene uncertain. The germline V gene has CDR1 KGHSH and CDR2 LQKENI. V lost 8 bases, J lost 0 bases, and 11 bases lay in between. The CDR3 is 14 amino acids. CDR3 region: CASTPKTSYNEQFF. CDR3 in DNA: TGTGCCAGCACGCCGAAGACCTCCTACAATGAGCAGTTCTTC.

The chain links TRBV9 to TRBJ1-1, with a tentative D call TRBD1 (6 bases). V gave up 3 bases and J gave up 7 bases, with 13 bases separating them. Germline V CDR1 and CDR2: SGDLS, YYNGEE. The CDR3 loop spans 13 amino acids. As DNA, the CDR3 is TGTGCCAGCAGCGCGACAGGTGGTGGTGAAGCTTTCTTT. Encoded protein: CASSATGGGEAFF.

The CDR3 sequence: CATPRDRDEYGYTF. In DNA form, the CDR3 reads TGTGCCACCCCCCGGGACAGGGACGAGTATGGCTACACCTTC. V is TRBV7-9 and J is TRBJ1-2; 9 bases are shared with TRBD1. This CDR3 comprises 14 residues. The germline CDR1 and CDR2 sequences are SEHNR and FQNEAQ (reference sequence). V trimming: 10 bases; J trimming: 5 bases; junction bases outside the gene matches: 11.

This chain joins TRBV2 and TRBJ2-7; D remains ambiguous. CDR3 length equals 14 residues. V dropped 5 bases and J dropped 3 bases, with 14 bases sitting between them. Germline CDR1 and CDR2: SNHLY and FYNNEI. The CDR3 spells CASSNENSVYEQYF. For the CDR3, the DNA is TGTGCCAGCAGTAATGAGAACAGCGTCTACGAGCAGTACTTC.

The chain carries TRBV15 and TRBJ2-2; D is undetermined. Germline CDR1 LNHNV, CDR2 YYDKDF (reference sequence). The CDR3 sequence is 11 residues long. V lost 4 bases and J 8 bases, leaving 5 bases between the germline ends. CDR3 DNA sequence: TGTGCCACCAGCAAGAAGGGGGAGCTGTTTTTT. It yields the protein CATSKKGELFF. The variable domain in full, with the rest retrieved from reference TRBV15 and TRBJ2-2, is DAMVIQNPRYQVTQFGKPVTLSCSQTLNHNVMYWYQQKSSQAPKLLFHYYDKDFNNEADTPDNFQSRRPNTSFCFLDIRSPGLGDTAMYLCATSKKGELFFGEGSRLTVL.

This clone has a handful of counts. This rearrangement joins TRBV30 to TRBJ1-2; TRBD1 might be the D (5 bases). CDR1 and CDR2 (germline): GTSNPN, SVGIG (reference sequence). V was trimmed by 4 bases and J by 8 bases, leaving 20 bases between them. This CDR3 contains 14 residues. This chain's CDR3 is CAWTEGRGVGGYTF. The CDR3 DNA is TGTGCCTGGACGGAGGGACGGGGCGTAGGCGGCTACACCTTC.

In its sample, this clone was seen once. The rearrangement uses TRBV29-1 and TRBJ1-2; no reliable D call. CDR1 and CDR2 (germline): SQVTM, ANQGSEA. CDR3 length: 13 amino acids. V dropped 3 bases and J dropped 0 bases, with 8 bases sitting between them. CDR3: CSVDEAANYGYTF. The DNA of the CDR3 is TGCAGCGTTGATGAGGCAGCTAACTATGGCTACACCTTC.

This clone appeared a few times. The genes are TRBV29-1 and TRBJ2-5; D might be TRBD1 (5 bases). V lost 8 bases and J lost 2, with 15 bases in between. The CDR3 runs 13 residues. Germline CDR1 is SQVTM and CDR2 is ANQGSEA. This chain's CDR3 is CSTQTVLQETQYF. DNA of the CDR3: TGCAGCACCCAGACAGTACTACAAGAGACCCAGTACTTC.

This clone has more than one count but fewer than ten. This rearrangement joins TRBV30 to TRBJ1-2; TRBD1 is a possible D gene (5 bases). The germline gives CDR1 GTSNPN, CDR2 SVGIG (reference sequence). The CDR3 spans 13 residues. Trimming stripped 2 bases from V and 2 bases from J, with 9 bases between. In DNA form, the CDR3 reads TGTGCCTGGAGTCAGGGCGTAAACTATGGCTACACCTTC. It specifies CAWSQGVNYGYTF.

This clone was counted only a few times. A much larger clone is a single base away; this may be a read error. Within the sample, other DNA sequences also encode this same CDR3. This chain joins TRBV4-3 and TRBJ1-5; D is undetermined. Germline V gene data show CDR1 as LGHNA and CDR2 as YSLEER. V lost 0 bases to trimming and J lost 1 base, with 7 bases between them. The CDR3 spans 15 residues. Here the CDR3 DNA reads TGCGCCAGCAGCCAAGAGGGTAACAGCAATCAGCCCCAGCATTTT. Translation: CASSQEGNSNQPQHF.

This clone was found a few times. The chain employs TRBV7-9 and TRBJ2-1, with TRBD1 as a possible D gene (6 bases). V was cut by 5 bases and J by 6 bases, with 20 bases left in between. In germline, CDR1 is SEHNR, CDR2 FQNEAQ (reference sequence). The CDR3 totals 16 residues. The CDR3: CASSQPGQRLTNEQFF. The CDR3 coding sequence is TGTGCCAGCAGCCAGCCCGGACAGAGATTAACCAATGAGCAGTTCTTC.

V usage is TRBV7-2 and J usage is TRBJ1-2, with TRBD1 matching 7 bases. CDR3 size: 14 residues. J lost 1 base, V lost 5 bases, and 4 bases had no gene match. Germline CDR1 reads SGHTA; CDR2 reads FQGNSA. In nucleotides, the CDR3 is TGTGCCAGCAGCCCGGACAGGAGTAACTATGGCTACACCTTC. Protein sequence: CASSPDRSNYGYTF.

This clone has just a few counts. J is TRBJ2-3 and V is TRBV5-1; 7 nucleotides agree with TRBD2. CDR1 and CDR2 from the germline V gene are SGHRS and YFSETQ. V lost 7 bases, J lost 2 bases, and 4 bases stayed unmatched. The CDR3 runs to 13 residues. CDR3 nucleotide sequence: TGCGCCAGCGGCGGGACTAACACAGATACGCAGTATTTT. Encoded protein: CASGGTNTDTQYF.

The chain joins TRBV30 to TRBJ1-2; D unresolved. Trimming pared 5 bases from V and 1 base from J, leaving 20 bases between. This CDR3 has 16 residues. Germline-derived CDR1 and CDR2 are GTSNPN and SVGIG (reference sequence). CDR3 amino acids: CAWFRNEPLINYGYTF. The DNA of the CDR3 is TGTGCCTGGTTTCGGAACGAGCCCCTGATTAACTATGGCTACACCTTC.

This chain connects TRBV7-9 to TRBJ2-3; tentatively, D is TRBD2 (5 bases). Germline-derived CDR1 and CDR2 are SEHNR and FQNEAQ (reference sequence). This CDR3 is 13 amino acids long. The V end lost 2 bases, the J end lost 6 bases, and 9 bases lay between the germline ends. CDR3 in DNA: TGTGCCAGCAGCTTAATCCGGGATGATACGCAGTATTTT. Translation gives CASSLIRDDTQYF.

Ten or more counts support this clone. The same CDR3 is also encoded by other DNA sequences in this sample. This chain joins TRBV4-1 and TRBJ2-1; unclear D gene. The V gene lost 0 bases and the J gene lost 9 bases, with 6 bases spanning the gap. This CDR3 has 12 amino acids. Germline CDR1 MGHRA, CDR2 YSYEKL. The CDR3 protein is CASSQDRVEQFF. CDR3 DNA: TGCGCCAGCAGCCAAGATCGTGTTGAGCAGTTCTTC.

V and J are TRBV29-1 and TRBJ2-7; D tentatively fits TRBD1 or TRBD2 (5 bases each). CDR3 length: 15 residues. V gave up 1 base and J gave up 2 bases, with 15 bases separating them. Germline V gene lookup returns CDR1 SQVTM and CDR2 ANQGSEA. CDR3 protein: CSVEVLEDKTYEQYF. The CDR3 region has the DNA TGCAGCGTTGAAGTTTTGGAGGACAAGACCTACGAGCAGTACTTC.